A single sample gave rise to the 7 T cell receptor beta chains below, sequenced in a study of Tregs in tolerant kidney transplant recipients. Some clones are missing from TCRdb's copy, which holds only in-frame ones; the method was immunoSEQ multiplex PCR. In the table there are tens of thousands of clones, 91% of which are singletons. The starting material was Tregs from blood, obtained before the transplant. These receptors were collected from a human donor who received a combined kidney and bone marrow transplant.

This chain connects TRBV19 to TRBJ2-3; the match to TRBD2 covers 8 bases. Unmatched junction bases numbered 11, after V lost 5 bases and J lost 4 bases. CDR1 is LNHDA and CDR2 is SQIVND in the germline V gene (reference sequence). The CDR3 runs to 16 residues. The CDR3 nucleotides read TGTGCCAGTAGTCCCTATCCCACTAGCGGCCCAGATACGCAGTATTTT. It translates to CASSPYPTSGPDTQYF.

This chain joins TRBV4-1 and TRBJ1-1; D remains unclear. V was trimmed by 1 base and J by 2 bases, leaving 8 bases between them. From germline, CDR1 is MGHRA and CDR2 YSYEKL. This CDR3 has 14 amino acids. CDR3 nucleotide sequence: TGCGCCAGCAGCCAAGGTACAGCCAACACTGAAGCTTTCTTT. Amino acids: CASSQGTANTEAFF.

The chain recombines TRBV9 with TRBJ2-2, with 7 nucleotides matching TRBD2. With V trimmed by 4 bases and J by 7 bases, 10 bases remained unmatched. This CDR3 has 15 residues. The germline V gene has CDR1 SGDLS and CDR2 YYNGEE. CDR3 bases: TGTGCCAGCAGCCCCGTCGCGGGAGTGGACGGGGAGCTGTTTTTT. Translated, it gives CASSPVAGVDGELFF.

The CDR3 region has the DNA TGTGCCAGCAGCTTAGGCGGAGGGACTAGGGCTAGCGGACGAGAGACCCAGTACTTC. Amino acids: CASSLGGGTRASGRETQYF. The chain is built from TRBV7-2 and TRBJ2-5, with 8 positions matching TRBD2. The length of the CDR3 is 19 residues. The J segment lost 4 bases and the V segment lost 1 base, leaving 17 bases of the junction unmatched. Germline values: CDR1 SGHTA, CDR2 FQGNSA. The variable domain in full, with the rest retrieved from reference TRBV7-2 and TRBJ2-5, is GAGVSQSPSNKVTEKGKDVELRCDPISGHTALYWYRQSLGQGLEFLIYFQGNSAPDKSGLPSDRFSAERTGGSVSTLTIQRTQQEDSAVYLCASSLGGGTRASGRETQYFGPGTRLLVL.

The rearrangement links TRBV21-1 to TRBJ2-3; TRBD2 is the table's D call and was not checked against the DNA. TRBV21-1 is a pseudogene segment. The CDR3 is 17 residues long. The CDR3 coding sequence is TGTGCCAGCTACGGGACTAGCGGGAGCGGGAGCACAGATACGCAGTATTTT. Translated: CASYGTSGSGSTDTQYF.

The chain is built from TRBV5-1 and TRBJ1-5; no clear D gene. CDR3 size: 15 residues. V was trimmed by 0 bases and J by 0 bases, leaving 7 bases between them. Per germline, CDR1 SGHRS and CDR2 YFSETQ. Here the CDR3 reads CASSLDSGSNQPQHF. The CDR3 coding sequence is TGCGCCAGCAGCTTGGATTCGGGTAGCAATCAGCCCCAGCATTTT.

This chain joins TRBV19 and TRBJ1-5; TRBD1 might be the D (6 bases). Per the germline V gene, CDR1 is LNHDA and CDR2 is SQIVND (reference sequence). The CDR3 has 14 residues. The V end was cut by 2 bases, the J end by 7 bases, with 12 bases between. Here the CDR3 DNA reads TGTGCCAGTAGTATACAGGGGTCAGGGCAGCCCCAGCATTTT. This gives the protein CASSIQGSGQPQHF.